These 32 T cell receptor beta chains were sequenced from one sample in a study of identical twins. TCRdb re-analysed the 5' RACE reads in MiXCR, keeping a single row per CDR3 protein. The sample consists of 600,000 to 800,000 distinct CDR3 sequences, 21% of them appearing once. The data were also submitted as part of a second study, on T cells expressing NK-cell markers.

The sample consisted of PBMCs. The source is a woman between 18 and 29 years old in good health.

The chain employs TRBV6-2 or TRBV6-3 and TRBJ2-7, with 9 bases matching TRBD2. The CDR3 runs to 16 residues. Germline loops: CDR1 MNHEY, CDR2 SVGEGT. Trimming cost V 0 bases and J 4 bases; bases outside gene matches: 7. The CDR3 DNA sequence: TGTGCCAGCAGTTACTCGATAAGTCTAGCGGGATACGAGCAGTACTTC. It codes for CASSYSISLAGYEQYF.

V is TRBV5-1 and J is TRBJ2-5, with D possibly being TRBD2 (6 bases). Trimming took off 4 bases at V and 0 bases at J, with 10 bases between the two ends. CDR1 SGHRS and CDR2 YFSETQ come from the germline V gene. This CDR3 spans 14 amino acids. The CDR3 region is CASSAGSYQETQYF. In DNA, the CDR3 is TGCGCCAGCAGCGCCGGGAGTTACCAAGAGACCCAGTACTTC.

The chain carries TRBV20-1 and TRBJ2-3, with TRBD2 matching 9 bases. Per the germline V gene, CDR1 is DFQATT and CDR2 is SNEGSKA (reference sequence). This CDR3 is 16 amino acids long. After removal of 0 bases from V and 2 bases from J, the junction contained 6 bases not matched to a gene. CDR3 sequence (DNA): TGCAGTGCTAGAGACCTAGCGGGGCCCCTCACAGATACGCAGTATTTT. This sequence encodes CSARDLAGPLTDTQYF.

Many counts were recorded for this clonotype. The J gene is TRBJ1-2, the V gene TRBV7-2, with TRBD1 matching over 12 bases. V trimming: 1 base; J trimming: 10 bases; junction bases outside the gene matches: 4. CDR3 length equals 14 residues. CDR1 and CDR2 (germline): SGHTA, FQGNSA. The CDR3 sequence: CASSLVGTGGAYTF. CDR3 bases: TGTGCCAGCAGCTTAGTCGGGACAGGGGGCGCCTACACCTTC.

This clonotype was detected only a few times. The J gene is TRBJ2-7, the V gene TRBV20-1; 9 bases agree with TRBD1. The CDR3 is 15 amino acids. The ends lost 6 bases at V and 4 bases at J; junction bases unmatched: 13. Germline lookup yields CDR1 DFQATT and CDR2 SNEGSKA (reference sequence). Here the CDR3 DNA reads TGCAGTGCGGGGCAGGAGGGGACAGGGTCATACGAGCAGTACTTC. This translates into CSAGQEGTGSYEQYF.

This clonotype occurred once. V and J are TRBV30 and TRBJ2-2, with TRBD1 identical over 8 bases. This CDR3 comprises 13 residues. In germline, CDR1 is GTSNPN, CDR2 SVGIG (reference sequence). The V segment lost 4 bases and the J segment 6 bases; nucleotides outside the gene matches: 4. CDR3 nucleotides: TGTGCCTGGAACCCAGGGGGCGCCGGGGAGCTGTTTTTT. Its translation: CAWNPGGAGELFF. Full variable domain (missing parts from reference TRBV30 and TRBJ2-2): SQTIHQWPATLVQPVGSPLSLECTVEGTSNPNLYWYRQAAGRGLQLLFYSVGIGQISSEVPQNLSASRPQDRQFILSSKKLLLSDSGFYLCAWNPGGAGELFFGEGSRLTVL.

The gene calls are TRBV12-3 or TRBV12-4 and TRBJ2-7; a weak D match, TRBD1 (6 bases). The CDR3 loop spans 15 amino acids. V was shortened by 3 bases and J by 2 bases, with 14 bases between the two germline ends. This CDR3 reads CASSFVAGETYEQYF. The CDR3 bases are TGTGCCAGCAGTTTCGTCGCAGGGGAGACCTACGAGCAGTACTTC.

A few counts support this clonotype. The chain has TRBV5-1 and TRBJ2-7; 7 bases are shared with TRBD2. With 2 bases clipped from V and 6 bases from J, the junction kept 11 bases outside the gene matches. Per germline, CDR1 SGHRS and CDR2 YFSETQ. The CDR3 has 15 amino acids. The CDR3 region is CASSFYGGTAPEQYF. In DNA form, the CDR3 reads TGCGCCAGCAGCTTTTACGGGGGGACTGCGCCCGAGCAGTACTTC.

There are a few counts of this clonotype. CDR3 nucleotide sequence: TGTGCCAGCAGCCCAACGGGCCGGGAGCTGTTTTTT. This codes for CASSPTGRELFF. The V gene is TRBV7-2, the J gene TRBJ2-2, with unresolved D. The CDR3 runs to 12 residues. Trimming pared 5 bases from V and 9 bases from J, leaving 10 bases between. Germline values: CDR1 SGHTA, CDR2 FQGNSA. Filled out from reference TRBV7-2 and TRBJ2-2, the complete variable domain reads GAGVSQSPSNKVTEKGKDVELRCDPISGHTALYWYRQSLGQGLEFLIYFQGNSAPDKSGLPSDRFSAERTGGSVSTLTIQRTQQEDSAVYLCASSPTGRELFFGEGSRLTVL.

This chain uses TRBV5-1 with TRBJ2-5; 16 positions match TRBD2. The germline V gene encodes CDR1 SGHRS and CDR2 YFSETQ. The V and J ends lost 4 bases and 5 bases, in that order; junction bases with no gene match: 8. There are 17 residues in the CDR3. CDR3 DNA sequence: TGCGCCAGCAGCCTGGGACTAGCGGGGGGGCGGAGTGAGACCCAGTACTTC. Protein: CASSLGLAGGRSETQYF. The entire variable domain, with the rest obtained from reference TRBV5-1 and TRBJ2-5, is as follows: KAGVTQTPRYLIKTRGQQVTLSCSPISGHRSVSWYQQTPGQGLQFLFEYFSETQRNKGNFPGRFSGRQFSNSRSEMNVSTLELGDSALYLCASSLGLAGGRSETQYFGPGTRLLVL.

There are many counts of this clonotype. This chain connects TRBV7-9 to TRBJ2-3, with 7 bases aligning to TRBD1. With V trimmed by 5 bases and J by 2 bases, 7 bases remained unmatched. The CDR3 is made up of 15 amino acids. The germline CDR1 and CDR2 sequences are SEHNR and FQNEAQ (reference sequence). Written as DNA, the CDR3 is TGTGCCAGCAGCAGACGGACAGGACTCACAGATACGCAGTATTTT. Protein product: CASSRRTGLTDTQYF.

The V gene is TRBV7-9, the J gene TRBJ2-5; 11 bases are a match to TRBD2. Germline V gene data show CDR1 as SEHNR and CDR2 as FQNEAQ (reference sequence). The trim removed 4 bases at V and 4 bases at J, leaving 11 bases unmatched. The CDR3 is 17 residues long. CDR3: CASSSPLVAGGAETQYF. In DNA form, the CDR3 reads TGTGCCAGCAGCTCCCCTCTCGTAGCGGGAGGGGCAGAGACCCAGTACTTC.

This clonotype came up a few times. This rearrangement joins TRBV15 to TRBJ2-2; D call uncertain. The length of the CDR3 is 13 residues. CDR1 and CDR2 (germline): LNHNV, YYDKDF (reference sequence). The V end was cut by 1 base, the J end by 6 bases, with 6 bases between. CDR3 residues: CATSRARSGELFF. As DNA, the CDR3 is TGTGCCACCAGCAGAGCGAGATCCGGGGAGCTGTTTTTT.

This clonotype was observed a handful of times. The J gene is TRBJ2-1, the V gene TRBV5-1; 9 positions agree with TRBD1. J gave up 4 bases and V 4 bases, and 9 bases lay outside the gene matches. The germline gives CDR1 SGHRS, CDR2 YFSETQ. This CDR3 spans 16 amino acids. CDR3 region: CASSPRTGGEYNEQFF. DNA of the CDR3: TGCGCCAGCAGCCCCCGAACAGGGGGCGAATACAATGAGCAGTTCTTC.

The V call is TRBV10-3, the J call TRBJ1-1; D unresolved. The CDR3 has 12 amino acids. Germline CDR1 is ENHRY and CDR2 is SYGVKD. The germline V and J ends were trimmed by 5 bases and 5 bases, with 9 bases remaining between them. CDR3 sequence (DNA): TGTGCCATCAGTCTCTACGGAACTGAAGCTTTCTTT. It yields the protein CAISLYGTEAFF.

This clonotype has just a few counts. The chain's CDR3 is CASSLAEEPQHF. CDR3 in DNA: TGTGCCAGCAGCTTAGCCGAGGAGCCCCAGCATTTT. J is TRBJ1-5 and V is TRBV11-3; D is ambiguous. The V and J ends lost 1 base and 8 bases respectively, with 6 bases between them. This CDR3 contains 12 residues. The germline CDR1 and CDR2 sequences are SGHNT and YENEEA.

Only a few counts were recorded for this clonotype. This chain uses TRBV20-1 with TRBJ1-2; unclear D gene. This CDR3 comprises 12 residues. The V gene's germline CDR1 is DFQATT and CDR2 SNEGSKA (reference sequence). Trimming stripped 7 bases from V and 0 bases from J, with 9 bases between. In DNA, the CDR3 is TGCAGTGATACGGCAGCTAACTATGGCTACACCTTC. Protein: CSDTAANYGYTF.

This clonotype was observed many times. The genes are TRBV7-3 and TRBJ1-6, with 8 bases fitting TRBD1. The ends lost 6 bases at V and 8 bases at J; junction bases unmatched: 6. The CDR3 totals 14 residues. CDR1 is SGHTA and CDR2 is FQGTGA in the germline V gene. This chain's CDR3 is CASSLTGAYSPLHF. CDR3 nucleotide sequence: TGTGCCAGCAGTCTGACAGGGGCGTATTCACCCCTCCACTTT. Full variable domain (outside the CDR3, taken from reference TRBV7-3 and TRBJ1-6): GAGVSQTPSNKVTEKGKYVELRCDPISGHTALYWYRQSLGQGPEFLIYFQGTGAADDSGLPNDRFFAVRPEGSVSTLKIQRTERGDSAVYLCASSLTGAYSPLHFGNGTRLTVT.

The sample holds a few counts of this clonotype. The chain is built from TRBV7-2 and TRBJ1-4, with D maybe TRBD1 (6 bases). This CDR3 is built from 14 residues. Germline loops: CDR1 SGHTA, CDR2 FQGNSA. V lost 5 bases and J 8 bases, leaving 15 bases between the germline ends. The CDR3 loop is CASSPRVQGEKLFF. The CDR3 nucleotides are TGTGCCAGCAGCCCACGGGTACAGGGCGAAAAACTGTTTTTT.

The chain uses TRBV12-5 and TRBJ2-7, with a weak D call TRBD1 (6 bases). V was cut by 3 bases and J by 3 bases, with 9 bases left in between. Germline V lookup: CDR1 LGHNT, CDR2 FRNRAP. The CDR3 length is 13 residues. The CDR3 loop reads CASGLGTNYEQYF. As DNA, the CDR3 is TGTGCTAGTGGTTTAGGGACAAACTACGAGCAGTACTTC.

The chain employs TRBV7-2 and TRBJ2-3, with D possibly TRBD1 on 6 matching bases. V was pared by 5 bases and J by 2 bases, with 11 bases between. Germline CDR1 reads SGHTA; CDR2 reads FQGNSA. The CDR3 totals 14 residues. The CDR3 loop reads CASSPWTDTDTQYF. In DNA, the CDR3 is TGTGCCAGCAGCCCCTGGACAGACACAGATACGCAGTATTTT.

The chain has TRBV12-3 or TRBV12-4 and TRBJ1-1; D uncertain. The V end was cut by 6 bases, the J end by 4 bases, with 15 bases between. The CDR3 totals 14 residues. The CDR3 is CASRSGRGGTEAFF. In DNA form, the CDR3 reads TGTGCCAGCAGGTCCGGGCGGGGTGGCACTGAAGCTTTCTTT.

This sequence joins TRBV7-9 and TRBJ2-7; D is ambiguous. Trimming removed 1 base from V and 7 bases from J, with 8 bases in between. Germline lookup yields CDR1 SEHNR and CDR2 FQNEAQ (reference sequence). The CDR3 is made up of 12 amino acids. The CDR3 bases are TGTGCCAGCAGCTTAGTCCCGACTGAGCAGTACTTC. The encoded protein is CASSLVPTEQYF.

In its sample, this clonotype was seen many times. This chain links TRBV6-5 with TRBJ2-3; D is undetermined. CDR1 and CDR2 from the germline V gene are MNHEY and SVGAGI. V was shortened by 7 bases and J by 5 bases, with 7 bases between the two germline ends. This CDR3 comprises 11 residues. CDR3 nucleotide sequence: TGTGCCAGCAAGAGAGGAGATACGCAGTATTTT. It yields the protein CASKRGDTQYF.

Note on this clonotype: At one of its ends the junction is not consistent with the germline gene, which may arise from a read error. The J gene is TRBJ1-1, the V gene TRBV28; no clear D. The CDR3 contains 12 residues. The germline CDR1 and CDR2 sequences are MDHEN and SYDVKM. Here the CDR3 DNA reads TGTGCTAGCAGGTTACCGAGCACTGAAGCTTTCTTT. Amino acid sequence: CASRLPSTEAFF. Full variable domain (rest looked up from reference TRBV28 and TRBJ1-1): DVKVTQSSRYLVKRTGEKVFLECVQDMDHENMFWYRQDPGLGLRLIYFSYDVKMKEKGDIPEGYSVSREKKERFSLILESASTNQTSMYLCASRLPSTEAFFGQGTRLTVV.

This rearrangement joins TRBV20-1 to TRBJ1-1, with D unclear. There are 13 residues in the CDR3. Germline CDR1 and CDR2: DFQATT and SNEGSKA (reference sequence). Trimming took 4 bases from V and 2 from J, leaving 11 bases between them. The CDR3 DNA is TGCAGTGCTAACCCGATGGGTAACACTGAAGCTTTCTTT. It codes for CSANPMGNTEAFF.

J is TRBJ2-5 and V is TRBV15; 7 bases match TRBD2. The germline V gene encodes CDR1 LNHNV and CDR2 YYDKDF (reference sequence). J was trimmed by 5 bases and V by 1 base; bases with no gene match: 13. This CDR3 contains 17 residues. The chain's CDR3 is CATSRAHLGGSAETQYF. The DNA for the CDR3 is TGTGCCACCAGCAGAGCCCACCTCGGGGGGTCGGCGGAGACCCAGTACTTC.

This clonotype appeared many times. The chain combines TRBV7-9 with TRBJ2-7, with D perhaps given as TRBD1 or TRBD2 (6 bases each). CDR3 size: 13 residues. V dropped 5 bases and J dropped 7 bases, with 15 bases sitting between them. Germline V lookup: CDR1 SEHNR, CDR2 FQNEAQ (reference sequence). The CDR3 is CASSDPGAEEQYF. The CDR3 DNA sequence: TGTGCCAGCAGCGACCCGGGGGCGGAAGAGCAGTACTTC.

The V and J genes are TRBV12-5 and TRBJ1-1; D remains unclear. Trimming removed 8 bases from V and 4 bases from J, with 8 bases in between. Germline V CDR1 and CDR2: LGHNT, FRNRAP. This CDR3 comprises 11 residues. The CDR3, as DNA: TGTGCTAGTTTCCACCGCACTGAAGCTTTCTTT. This sequence encodes CASFHRTEAFF.

The rearrangement links TRBV10-2 to TRBJ2-7, with D possibly TRBD1 on 5 matching bases. Germline V CDR1 and CDR2: WSHSY, SAAADI. Trimming shortened V by 9 bases and J by 7 bases, and 16 bases separated the two germline ends. The CDR3 is 12 amino acids. The CDR3 DNA reads as TGCGCCAGTGGTAACGCCCCAGGGGAGCAGTACTTC. Translating it yields CASGNAPGEQYF.

The sample holds many counts of this clonotype. The V gene is TRBV7-7, the J gene TRBJ2-3, with TRBD2 identical over 10 bases. The germline V gene has CDR1 SSHAT and CDR2 FNYEAQ (reference sequence). This CDR3 region has 15 residues. V lost 2 bases, J lost 6 bases, and 5 bases stayed unmatched. The chain's CDR3 is CASSLSSGSGDTQYF. CDR3 nucleotide sequence: TGTGCCAGCAGCTTATCTAGCGGGAGTGGGGATACGCAGTATTTT.

This clonotype has only a few counts. A much larger clone lies a single base off, so this may be a read error. The chain has TRBV5-1 and TRBJ2-7; D is ambiguous. The CDR3 covers 14 residues. Between the trimmed V and J ends, which lost 0 bases and 0 bases, there was a span of 7 bases. Germline V lookup: CDR1 SGHRS, CDR2 YFSETQ. The CDR3 nucleotides read TGCGCCAGCAGCTTGGAACCGAGCTCCTACGAGCAGTACTTC. Encoded protein: CASSLEPSSYEQYF.